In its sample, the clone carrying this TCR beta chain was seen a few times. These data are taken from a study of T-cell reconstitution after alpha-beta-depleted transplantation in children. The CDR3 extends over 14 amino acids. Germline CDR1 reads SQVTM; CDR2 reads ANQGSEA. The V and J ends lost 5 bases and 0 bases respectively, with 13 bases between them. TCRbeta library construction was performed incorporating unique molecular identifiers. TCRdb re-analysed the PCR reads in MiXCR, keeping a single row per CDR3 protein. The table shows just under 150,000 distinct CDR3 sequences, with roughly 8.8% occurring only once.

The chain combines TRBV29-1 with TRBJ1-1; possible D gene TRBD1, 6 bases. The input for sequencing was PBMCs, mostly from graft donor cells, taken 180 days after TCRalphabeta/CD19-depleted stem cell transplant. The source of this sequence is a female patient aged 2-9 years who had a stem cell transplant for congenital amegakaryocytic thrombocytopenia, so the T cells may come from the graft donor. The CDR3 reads CSVHRQGLNTEAFF. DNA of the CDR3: TGCAGCGTTCATCGCCAGGGGCTGAACACTGAAGCTTTCTTT.